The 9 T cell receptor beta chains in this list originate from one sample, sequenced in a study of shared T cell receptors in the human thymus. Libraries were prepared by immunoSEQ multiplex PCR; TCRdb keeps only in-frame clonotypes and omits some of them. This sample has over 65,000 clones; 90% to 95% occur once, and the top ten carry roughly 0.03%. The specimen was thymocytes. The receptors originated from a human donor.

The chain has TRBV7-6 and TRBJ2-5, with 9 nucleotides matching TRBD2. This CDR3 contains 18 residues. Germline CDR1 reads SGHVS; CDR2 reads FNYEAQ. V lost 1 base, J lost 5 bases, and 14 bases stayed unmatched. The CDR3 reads CASSLVGSSGVIGETQYF. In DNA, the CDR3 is TGTGCCAGCAGCTTAGTGGGGTCTAGCGGGGTTATTGGGGAGACCCAGTACTTC. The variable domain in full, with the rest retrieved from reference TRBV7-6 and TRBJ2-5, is GAGVSQSPRYKVTKRGQDVALRCDPISGHVSLYWYRQALGQGPEFLTYFNYEAQQDKSGLPNDRFSAERPEGSISTLTIQRTEQRDSAMYRCASSLVGSSGVIGETQYFGPGTRLLVL.

DNA for the CDR3: TGTGCCAGCATTAACAGGGCATCCTACGAGCAGTACTTC. It codes for CASINRASYEQYF. This chain links TRBV6-1 with TRBJ2-7; D is possibly TRBD1 (6 bases). V dropped 7 bases and J dropped 1 base, with 11 bases sitting between them. The CDR3 has 13 amino acids. Germline lookup yields CDR1 MNHNS and CDR2 SASEGT.

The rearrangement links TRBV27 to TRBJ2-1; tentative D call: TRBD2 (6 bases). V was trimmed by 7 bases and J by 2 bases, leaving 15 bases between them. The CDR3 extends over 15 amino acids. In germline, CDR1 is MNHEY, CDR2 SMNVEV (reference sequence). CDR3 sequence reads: CASTVGRGPYNEQFF. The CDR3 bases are TGTGCCAGCACGGTGGGGCGGGGTCCCTACAATGAGCAGTTCTTC.

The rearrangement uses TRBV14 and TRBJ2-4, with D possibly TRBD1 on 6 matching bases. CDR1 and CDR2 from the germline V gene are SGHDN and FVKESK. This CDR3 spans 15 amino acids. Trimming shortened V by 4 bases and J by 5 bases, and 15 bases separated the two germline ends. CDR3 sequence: CASSRSMDRENIQYF. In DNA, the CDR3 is TGTGCCAGCAGCCGTTCAATGGACAGAGAAAACATTCAGTACTTC.

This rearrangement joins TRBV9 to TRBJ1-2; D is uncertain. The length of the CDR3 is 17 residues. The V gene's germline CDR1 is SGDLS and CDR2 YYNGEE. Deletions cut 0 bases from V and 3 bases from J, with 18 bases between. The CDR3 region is CASSVDGLGVMDYGYTF. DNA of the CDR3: TGTGCCAGCAGCGTAGACGGTCTTGGGGTGATGGACTATGGCTACACCTTC.

The CDR3 protein is CASSLVGQGGGNTIYF. For the CDR3, the DNA is TGTGCCAGCAGCTTAGTAGGTCAGGGCGGAGGAAACACCATATATTTT. This chain joins TRBV7-2 and TRBJ1-3; the D gene is possibly TRBD1 (5 bases). The V end lost 1 base, the J end lost 4 bases, and 14 bases lay between the germline ends. Germline V gives CDR1 SGHTA, CDR2 FQGNSA. The CDR3 totals 16 residues.

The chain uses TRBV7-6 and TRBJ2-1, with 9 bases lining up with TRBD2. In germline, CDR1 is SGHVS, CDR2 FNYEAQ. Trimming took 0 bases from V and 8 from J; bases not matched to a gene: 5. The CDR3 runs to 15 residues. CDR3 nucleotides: TGTGCCAGCAGCTTAGCAGAGCGGGGGGCATATGAGCAGTTCTTC. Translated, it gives CASSLAERGAYEQFF.

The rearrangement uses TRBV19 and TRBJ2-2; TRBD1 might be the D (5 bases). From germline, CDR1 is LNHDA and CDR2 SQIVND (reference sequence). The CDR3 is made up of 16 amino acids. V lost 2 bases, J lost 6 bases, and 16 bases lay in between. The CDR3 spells CASSISTGRIAGELFF. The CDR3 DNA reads TGTGCCAGTAGTATATCTACAGGAAGGATAGCCGGGGAGCTGTTTTTT.

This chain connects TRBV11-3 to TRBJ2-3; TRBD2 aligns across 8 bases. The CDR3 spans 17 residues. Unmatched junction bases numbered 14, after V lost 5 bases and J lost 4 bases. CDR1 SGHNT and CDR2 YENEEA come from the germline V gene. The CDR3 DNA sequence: TGTGCCAGCAGCGCAAGCGGGGGAGTAGGGGGGTCAGATACGCAGTATTTT. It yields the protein CASSASGGVGGSDTQYF.